This T cell receptor (beta chain) comes out of a study of T cells in Graves' hyperthyroidism and ophthalmopathy. Researchers amplified the TCR beta CDR3 regions from RNA transcripts. The HTBI primer set drove a first-round RT-PCR of the TCR CDR3. TCRdb reanalysed the multiplex PCR reads using MiXCR and keeps one entry per CDR3 protein. The repertoire consists of roughly 500,000 distinct CDR3 sequences, with 11% to 15% occurring once and the leading ten covering approximately 5.7%. Germline values: CDR1 SGHAT, CDR2 FQNNGV. The CDR3 extends over 13 amino acids. V gave up 1 base and J gave up 8 bases, with 11 bases separating them. The study, taken as a whole, reports: Also found in blood were most expanded thyroid clonotypes above 0.001.

Uncontrolled infection, other autoimmune disease, pregnancy or lactation led to exclusion. Diagnoses were established using clinical symptoms, serum thyroxine and TRAb, thyroid ultrasound and orbital computed tomography. This clonotype was counted many times. The target antigen is unknown. The rearrangement links TRBV11-2 to TRBJ1-2; D is unresolved. The sequenced sample consisted of blood. The receptor comes from a woman aged 30 to 39 with Graves' hyperthyroidism that later progressed to Graves' ophthalmopathy. The CDR3 spells CASSLGRTEGYTF. CDR3 sequence (DNA): TGTGCCAGCAGCTTAGGCCGGACCGAGGGCTACACCTTC.